This T cell receptor delta chain originates from a study of gamma-delta chains in newborns, infants, children. About the research overall: Microbial exposure reportedly drives polyclonal innate γδ T cell expansion after birth.

TCRdb re-called the reads through CATT. The profile shows several thousand delta-chain clones, approximately 2.1% of them singletons. This clone was observed a few times. A far larger clone is a single base away, which makes a read error likely. V lost 4 bases and J lost 2; bases outside the gene matches: 26. From germline, CDR1 is TSWWSYY and CDR2 QGS. The CDR3 runs to 25 residues. This rearrangement joins TRDV1 to TRDJ3; 10 nucleotides agree with TRDD3. The sample consisted of blood. The receptor's source is a child who was a newborn, infant or young child, either healthy, febrile or measles-vaccinated (not recorded which). The CDR3: CALGAPSPISTLGDTSPWDTRQMFF. As DNA, the CDR3 is TGTGCTCTTGGGGCGCCGTCTCCTATTTCCACTTTGGGGGATACTAGCCCCTGGGACACCCGACAGATGTTTTTC.